This T cell receptor beta chain was sequenced during a study of blood T cell repertoires in COVID-19. This CDR3 region has 15 residues. With 4 bases removed from V and 0 bases from J, the gap between germline ends came to 9 bases. Germline V gene data show CDR1 as MGHRA and CDR2 as YSYEKL. Sequencing used immunoSEQ multiplex PCR; TCRdb keeps in-frame clones, though not all of them. The table lists approximately 360,000 clones, over 80% of them singletons. The chain combines TRBV4-1 with TRBJ2-2, with a weak D call TRBD2 (6 bases). The sequenced material came from PBMCs or T cells enriched from blood (not recorded which). This receptor was identified in a woman aged 45-60 years who had recovered from COVID-19. The CDR3 is CASSPGGTNTGELFF. DNA for the CDR3: TGCGCCAGCAGCCCGGGCGGGACGAACACCGGGGAGCTGTTTTTT.